These 2 T cell receptor beta chains were sequenced from one sample in a study of blood T cell repertoires in COVID-19. Clones were sequenced by immunoSEQ multiplex PCR, and TCRdb holds only the in-frame ones, with some missing. The sample lists tens of thousands of clones, around four fifths occurring once. Sequenced: peripheral blood. The origin of the receptors is a man between 50 and 59 years old with active COVID-19.

The chain employs TRBV3-1 (or the pseudogene TRBV3-2) and TRBJ2-1; 8 nucleotides line up with TRBD2. The CDR3 sequence is 16 residues long. With 1 base clipped from V and 5 bases from J, the junction kept 7 bases outside the gene matches. The germline V gene has CDR1 LGHDT and CDR2 YNNKEL (reference sequence). In DNA form, the CDR3 reads TGTGCCAGCAGCCAAGTCACCCTAGCGGGCAACAATGAGCAGTTCTTC. This codes for CASSQVTLAGNNEQFF.

The chain recombines TRBV5-1 with TRBJ2-6, with 7 bases aligning to TRBD2. The CDR3 consists of 14 residues. Germline assignment: CDR1 SGHRS and CDR2 YFSETQ. The trim removed 4 bases at V and 4 bases at J, leaving 2 bases unmatched. Here the CDR3 reads CASSGLEGANVLTF. CDR3 nucleotides: TGCGCCAGCAGCGGACTAGAGGGGGCCAACGTCCTGACTTTC.